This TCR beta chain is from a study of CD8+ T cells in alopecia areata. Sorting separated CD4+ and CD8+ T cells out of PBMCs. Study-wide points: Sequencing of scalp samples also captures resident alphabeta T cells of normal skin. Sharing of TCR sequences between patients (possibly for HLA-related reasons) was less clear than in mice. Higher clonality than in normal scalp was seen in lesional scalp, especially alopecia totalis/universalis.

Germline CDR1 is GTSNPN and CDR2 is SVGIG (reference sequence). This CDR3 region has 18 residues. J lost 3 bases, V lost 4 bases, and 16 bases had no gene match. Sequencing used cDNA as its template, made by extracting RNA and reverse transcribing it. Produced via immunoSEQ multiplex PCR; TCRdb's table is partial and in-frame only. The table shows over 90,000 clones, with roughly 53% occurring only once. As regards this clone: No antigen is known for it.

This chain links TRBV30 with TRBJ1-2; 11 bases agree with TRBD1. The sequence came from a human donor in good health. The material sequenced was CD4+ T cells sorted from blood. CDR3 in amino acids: CAWITLKPGTGGHYGYTF. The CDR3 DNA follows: TGTGCCTGGATTACCCTAAAACCCGGGACAGGGGGACACTATGGCTACACCTTC.